Listed below are T cell receptor beta chains from one sample, sequenced in a study of shared T cell receptors in the human thymus. The data were produced by immunoSEQ multiplex PCR, yet TCRdb's version contains in-frame clones alone and is incomplete. Of 600,000 to 900,000 clones detected, 75% to 90% appear once; the ten largest clones hold 0.0095% to 0.013%. Separately, the same data were catalogued under a study of human thymus T cells.

Sample: thymocytes. These receptors originate from a girl younger than two with a congenital heart defect. CDR3s include the opening cysteine and the closing phenylalanine or tryptophan. A D gene is named only where the DNA matches it firmly. Size tells how often a clone was seen (once, few, many) or the class of an expanded clone, and some rows leave it out.

v_gene	d_gene	j_gene	abundance	CDR3aa	CDR3nt
TRBV10-3	.	TRBJ1-2	.	CAISPQGRVGNDYGYTF	TGTGCCATCAGCCCACAGGGAAGAGTCGGGAATGACTATGGCTACACCTTC
TRBV7-6	.	TRBJ1-1	.	CASSLGHEGEEAFF	TGTGCCAGCAGCTTAGGCCACGAGGGAGAAGAAGCTTTCTTT
TRBV4-3	.	TRBJ1-2	.	CASSPQNRQMRGNETNYGYTF	TGCGCCAGCTCACCTCAGAACCGACAGATGAGGGGGAACGAGACTAACTATGGCTACACCTTC
TRBV11-2	.	TRBJ1-6	.	CASSLESGQIDSPLHF	TGTGCCAGCAGCTTAGAATCTGGGCAGATAGATTCACCCCTCCACTTT
TRBV2	.	TRBJ1-3	.	CASREQVGSGNTIYF	TGTGCCAGCAGAGAACAGGTCGGCTCTGGAAACACCATATATTTT
TRBV5-4	.	TRBJ2-2	.	CASSLQGYTGELFF	TGTGCCAGCAGCTTACAGGGCTACACCGGGGAGCTGTTTTTT
TRBV18	.	TRBJ1-2	.	CASSPRDPGVENYGYTF	TGTGCCAGCTCACCCCGGGATCCGGGGGTCGAAAACTATGGCTACACCTTC
TRBV11-2	.	TRBJ1-6	.	CASSEGAGWDNSPLHF	TGTGCCAGCAGCGAAGGGGCAGGGTGGGATAATTCACCCCTCCACTTT
TRBV4-1	.	TRBJ1-6	few	CASSPRQANSPLHF	TGCGCCAGCAGCCCGCGACAGGCCAATTCACCCCTCCACTTT
TRBV6-5	TRBD1	TRBJ2-7	.	CASSYPPRGSYEQYF	TGTGCCAGCAGTTACCCCCCCAGGGGGTCCTACGAGCAGTACTTC
TRBV7-6	TRBD2	TRBJ2-3	.	CASSLGPSGQGDTQYF	TGTGCCAGCAGCTTAGGGCCTAGCGGCCAGGGAGATACGCAGTATTTT
TRBV7-2	TRBD1	TRBJ2-1	few	CASSLETGEREQFF	TGTGCCAGCAGCTTAGAGACAGGGGAGAGGGAGCAGTTCTTC
TRBV2	TRBD1	TRBJ2-7	.	CASSEGQGNEQYF	TGTGCCAGCAGTGAAGGACAGGGCAACGAGCAGTACTTC
TRBV7-2	TRBD2	TRBJ2-7	.	CASSLIQRESYEQYF	TGTGCCAGCAGCTTAATTCAGCGGGAGTCCTACGAGCAGTACTTC
TRBV19	TRBD1	TRBJ2-7	.	CASSIRTGTGAYEQYF	TGTGCCAGTAGTATAAGGACCGGGACAGGAGCCTACGAGCAGTACTTC
TRBV5-6	.	TRBJ2-7	.	CASSPKSKGQGEQYF	TGTGCCAGCAGCCCCAAATCAAAGGGGCAGGGAGAGCAGTACTTC
TRBV20-1	TRBD1	TRBJ2-7	.	CSARDRGEQYF	TGCAGTGCTAGAGACAGGGGGGAGCAGTACTTC
TRBV5-1	.	TRBJ2-4	.	CASSSTGEENIQYF	TGCGCCAGCAGCTCCACAGGGGAGGAAAACATTCAGTACTTC
TRBV4-1	TRBD1	TRBJ1-2	.	CASSRGTAYGYTF	TGCGCCAGCAGCCGAGGGACAGCCTATGGCTACACCTTC
TRBV29-1	TRBD1	TRBJ1-2	.	CSPIRTGNYGYTF	TGCAGCCCAATTCGGACAGGGAACTATGGCTACACCTTC
TRBV19	TRBD2	TRBJ2-5	.	CASSIGLRSGGVETQYF	TGTGCCAGTAGTATCGGGCTACGGAGCGGGGGGGTAGAGACCCAGTACTTC
TRBV5-6	TRBD1	TRBJ1-6	.	CASSLGYGQGIQSPLHF	TGTGCCAGCAGCTTGGGGTATGGACAGGGGATACAATCCCCCCTCCACTTT
TRBV7-8	.	TRBJ2-7	.	CASSLNSDHRGGYEQYF	TGTGCCAGCAGCTTAAACAGCGATCACAGGGGGGGCTACGAGCAGTACTTC
TRBV5-1	TRBD2	TRBJ2-5	once	CASSLPRVAGPKETQYF	TGCGCCAGCAGCTTGCCGCGGGTAGCGGGGCCAAAAGAGACCCAGTACTTC
TRBV12-2	.	TRBJ1-2	.	CASRGQVVVGYTF	TGTGCAAGTCGTGGGCAGGTAGTTGTTGGCTACACCTTC
TRBV4-1	TRBD1	TRBJ1-4	.	CASSQKGGEEKLFF	TGCGCCAGCAGCCAAAAAGGGGGCGAGGAAAAACTGTTTTTT
TRBV4-1	.	TRBJ2-7	.	CASSQDTSIGHNYEQYF	TGCGCCAGCAGCCAAGATACCTCAATTGGACACAACTACGAGCAGTACTTC
TRBV5-1	TRBD2	TRBJ2-3	.	CASARPGGELAVDTQYF	TGCGCCAGCGCCCGTCCCGGGGGGGAGTTAGCGGTAGATACGCAGTATTTT
TRBV5-6	TRBD1	TRBJ1-1	.	CASSTPDRGTYTEAFF	TGTGCCAGCAGTACCCCAGACAGGGGAACCTACACTGAAGCTTTCTTT
TRBV4-1	.	TRBJ1-6	few	CASSQEPLQGRDSPLHF	TGCGCCAGCAGCCAAGAACCACTGCAGGGTAGGGATTCACCCCTCCACTTT
TRBV5-6	.	TRBJ2-2	.	CASSLGRFWEAGNTGELFF	TGTGCCAGCAGCTTGGGGAGATTCTGGGAGGCGGGGAACACCGGGGAGCTGTTTTTT
TRBV10-3	.	TRBJ2-7	.	CAIRGGALRYEQYF	TGTGCCATCAGGGGGGGGGCGCTAAGGTACGAGCAGTACTTC
TRBV5-8	.	TRBJ1-2	.	CASAERASGYTF	TGTGCCAGCGCTGAAAGGGCTAGCGGCTACACCTTC
TRBV10-2	TRBD2	TRBJ2-7	.	CASSVSGGAYEQYF	TGCGCCAGCAGTGTGAGCGGGGGGGCTTACGAGCAGTACTTC
TRBV19	.	TRBJ1-5	few	CASSMSGLPRQPQHF	TGTGCCAGTAGTATGTCGGGTCTCCCAAGGCAGCCCCAGCATTTT
TRBV28	.	TRBJ1-1	.	CASSLWLAANLNTEAFF	TGTGCCAGCAGTTTATGGCTAGCGGCTAACCTGAACACTGAAGCTTTCTTT
TRBV2	TRBD1	TRBJ2-1	once	CASSDGDRRSNEQFF	TGTGCCAGCAGTGACGGGGACAGGAGGTCCAATGAGCAGTTCTTC